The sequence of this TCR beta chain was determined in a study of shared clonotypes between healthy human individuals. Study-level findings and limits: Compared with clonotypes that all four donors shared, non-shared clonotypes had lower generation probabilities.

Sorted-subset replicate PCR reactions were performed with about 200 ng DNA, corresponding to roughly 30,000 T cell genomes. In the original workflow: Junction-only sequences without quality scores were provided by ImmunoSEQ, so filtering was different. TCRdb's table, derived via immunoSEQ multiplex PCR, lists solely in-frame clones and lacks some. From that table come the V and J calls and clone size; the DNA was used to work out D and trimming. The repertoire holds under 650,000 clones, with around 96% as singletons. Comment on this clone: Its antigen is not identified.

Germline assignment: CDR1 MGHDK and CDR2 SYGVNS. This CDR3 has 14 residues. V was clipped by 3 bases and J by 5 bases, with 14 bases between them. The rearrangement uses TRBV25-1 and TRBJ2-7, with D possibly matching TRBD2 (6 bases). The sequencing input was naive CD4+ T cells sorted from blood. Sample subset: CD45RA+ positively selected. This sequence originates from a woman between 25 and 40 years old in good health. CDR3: CASSDATRANEQYF. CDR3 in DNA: TGTGCCAGCAGTGATGCGACTAGAGCTAACGAGCAGTACTTC.